The 31 T cell receptor beta chains presented below share a single source sample, sequenced in a study of T cell responses to AZD1222 COVID-19 vaccine. Sequenced by immunoSEQ multiplex PCR; TCRdb stores in-frame clones only, minus some. The sample consists of about 120,000 clones, about four fifths of them appearing once. Sequencing was performed on peripheral blood, taken on day 0 of AZD1222 vaccination. The receptors were sampled from an adult in good health.

The gene calls are TRBV19 and TRBJ1-5; the D gene is possibly TRBD1 (5 bases). This CDR3 spans 13 amino acids. Per germline, CDR1 LNHDA and CDR2 SQIVND (reference sequence). V was pared by 6 bases and J by 6 bases, with 12 bases between. The CDR3 DNA reads TGTGCCAGTAGCGTACAGGCCGGTCAGCCCCAGCATTTT. Its protein is CASSVQAGQPQHF. The complete variable domain, with remaining parts taken from reference TRBV19 and TRBJ1-5, reads DGGITQSPKYLFRKEGQNVTLSCEQNLNHDAMYWYRQDPGQGLRLIYYSQIVNDFQKGDIAEGYSVSREKKESFPLTVTSAQKNPTAFYLCASSVQAGQPQHFGDGTRLSIL.

This clone was picked up one time. The chain carries TRBV29-1 and TRBJ2-1, with 8 bases lining up with TRBD1. V lost 4 bases, J lost 5 bases, and 7 bases stayed unmatched. In germline, CDR1 is SQVTM, CDR2 ANQGSEA. This CDR3 is built from 14 residues. Here the CDR3 reads CSVANRGSDNEQFF. CDR3 nucleotides: TGCAGCGTTGCGAACAGGGGGTCAGACAATGAGCAGTTCTTC.

The chain carries TRBV28 and TRBJ2-1; 11 positions match TRBD2. The V and J ends lost 4 bases and 3 bases, in that order; junction bases with no gene match: 5. This CDR3 is built from 16 residues. Germline V lookup: CDR1 MDHEN, CDR2 SYDVKM. The CDR3 is CASSSGTSGGYNEQFF. CDR3 DNA sequence: TGTGCCAGCAGTTCCGGCACTAGCGGGGGCTACAATGAGCAGTTCTTC.

A single count supports this clone. This rearrangement joins TRBV6-2 or TRBV6-3 to TRBJ1-3, with a weak D call TRBD1 (5 bases). This CDR3 is built from 15 residues. V was clipped by 2 bases and J by 4 bases, with 12 bases between them. From germline, CDR1 is MNHEY and CDR2 SVGEGT. In DNA, the CDR3 is TGTGCCAGCAGTTACGCCTCACGGACAGGAAACACCATATATTTT. Translated, it gives CASSYASRTGNTIYF.

The chain links TRBV4-3 to TRBJ1-4; the D is unclear. The CDR3 runs 16 residues. Germline lookup yields CDR1 LGHNA and CDR2 YSLEER. Deletions cut 1 base from V and 8 bases from J, with 17 bases between. The CDR3 nucleotides are TGCGCCAGCAGCCAAGGTGTCTCCAGGTCGAGAGAAAAACTGTTTTTT. Translated, it gives CASSQGVSRSREKLFF.

The chain recombines TRBV9 with TRBJ1-1, with D possibly matching TRBD1 (5 bases). The CDR3 is 15 residues long. Germline V lookup: CDR1 SGDLS, CDR2 YYNGEE. V gave up 5 bases and J gave up 1 base, with 15 bases separating them. The CDR3 sequence: CASSGPLGPNTEAFF. CDR3 coding DNA: TGTGCCAGCAGTGGCCCTTTGGGGCCGAACACTGAAGCTTTCTTT.

For this clone: The sample has other DNA sequences that encode this CDR3 too. The chain is built from TRBV7-2 and TRBJ1-5, with D hard to call. V lost 0 bases to trimming and J lost 4 bases, with 4 bases between them. The V gene's germline CDR1 is SGHTA and CDR2 FQGNSA. The CDR3 runs 13 residues. CDR3 in amino acids: CASSLAVNQPQHF. CDR3 DNA sequence: TGTGCCAGCAGCTTAGCAGTTAATCAGCCCCAGCATTTT.

The chain joins TRBV28 to TRBJ2-6; tentatively, D is TRBD2 (5 bases). CDR3 length: 17 residues. The V and J ends lost 8 bases and 0 bases respectively, with 17 bases between them. Looked up from germline, CDR1 is MDHEN and CDR2 is SYDVKM. The DNA of the CDR3 is TGTGCCAGCTCGTGGGGTAGCGACCACTCTGGGGCCAACGTCCTGACTTTC. It translates to CASSWGSDHSGANVLTF.

This clone was detected only a few times. The chain employs TRBV5-5 and TRBJ2-2, with 9 positions matching TRBD2. This CDR3 spans 16 amino acids. Germline V CDR1 and CDR2: SGHKS, YYEKEE (reference sequence). After removal of 0 bases from V and 5 bases from J, the junction contained 5 bases not matched to a gene. The DNA of the CDR3 is TGTGCCAGCAGCTTGGGCGTAGCGGGGGTAACCGGGGAGCTGTTTTTT. Amino acids: CASSLGVAGVTGELFF.

This rearrangement joins TRBV7-3 to TRBJ2-2; TRBD2 agrees at 8 bases. The germline gives CDR1 SGHTA, CDR2 FQGTGA. V lost 5 bases, J lost 5 bases, and 1 base stayed unmatched. CDR3 length: 13 residues. The CDR3 DNA reads TGTGCCAGCAGCCCGGGGGGGACCGGGGAGCTGTTTTTT. This codes for CASSPGGTGELFF. Together with reference TRBV7-3 and TRBJ2-2, the CDR3 gives the full variable domain: GAGVSQTPSNKVTEKGKYVELRCDPISGHTALYWYRQSLGQGPEFLIYFQGTGAADDSGLPNDRFFAVRPEGSVSTLKIQRTERGDSAVYLCASSPGGTGELFFGEGSRLTVL.

In DNA form, the CDR3 reads TGTGCCAGCAGTGAAGCCGGTCACTCACCCCTCCACTTT. This codes for CASSEAGHSPLHF. V gene TRBV2 combines with J gene TRBJ1-6; D is unresolved. The germline gives CDR1 SNHLY, CDR2 FYNNEI. Deletions cut 0 bases from V and 10 bases from J, with 7 bases between. The CDR3 length is 13 residues.

The chain recombines TRBV14 with TRBJ1-4, with a possible D match to TRBD1 (5 bases). V was trimmed by 4 bases and J by 0 bases, leaving 9 bases between them. The CDR3 consists of 15 residues. Germline assignment: CDR1 SGHDN and CDR2 FVKESK. CDR3 nucleotide sequence: TGTGCCAGCAGCCCCCCGGGGGCAACTAATGAAAAACTGTTTTTT. Translating it yields CASSPPGATNEKLFF.

This chain joins TRBV27 and TRBJ2-2; possible D gene TRBD1, 6 bases. The V end was cut by 6 bases, the J end by 4 bases, with 12 bases between. CDR1 is MNHEY, CDR2 SMNVEV, per germline (reference sequence). The CDR3 covers 14 residues. CDR3 nucleotide sequence: TGTGCCAGCAGACAGGGACAACTCACCGGGGAGCTGTTTTTT. This sequence encodes CASRQGQLTGELFF.

This sequence joins TRBV7-2 and TRBJ2-2; possibly TRBD1 or TRBD2 for D (5 bases each). Trimming removed 4 bases at V and 1 base at J, with 19 bases between. From germline, CDR1 is SGHTA and CDR2 FQGNSA. CDR3 length: 18 residues. CDR3 sequence (DNA): TGTGCCAGCAGCTCTTACCGACCCCCGGGACGGAACACCGGGGAGCTGTTTTTT. Translating gives CASSSYRPPGRNTGELFF.

This chain joins TRBV9 and TRBJ1-2, with 10 bases lining up with TRBD1. V was clipped by 0 bases and J by 4 bases; unmatched bases: 3. This CDR3 region has 15 residues. Germline assignment: CDR1 SGDLS and CDR2 YYNGEE. CDR3 in amino acids: CASSVGDRGAYGYTF. In nucleotides, the CDR3 is TGTGCCAGCAGCGTAGGGGACAGGGGAGCCTATGGCTACACCTTC.

The chain has TRBV6-2 or TRBV6-3 and TRBJ2-3; 7 bases fit TRBD2. V lost 0 bases and J lost 0; bases outside the gene matches: 0. The germline CDR1 and CDR2 sequences are MNHEY and SVGEGT. The CDR3 spans 15 residues. CDR3 coding DNA: TGTGCCAGCAGTTACTCGACTAGCAGCACAGATACGCAGTATTTT. Its protein product is CASSYSTSSTDTQYF.

This clone was seen a few times. This chain connects TRBV7-9 to TRBJ2-7; D is possibly TRBD1 (6 bases). This CDR3 region has 14 residues. Germline values: CDR1 SEHNR, CDR2 FQNEAQ (reference sequence). The V end was cut by 1 base, the J end by 5 bases, with 12 bases between. CDR3 protein: CASSLGRGSDEQYF. DNA of the CDR3: TGTGCCAGCAGCTTAGGCAGGGGAAGTGACGAGCAGTACTTC.

The chain carries TRBV10-3 and TRBJ2-1; no reliable D call. Trimming left V 3 bases short and J 10 bases short, with 22 bases between. CDR1 is ENHRY, CDR2 SYGVKD, per germline. This CDR3 comprises 16 residues. Here the CDR3 reads CAISDPSRAVSNEQFF. The DNA for the CDR3 is TGTGCCATCAGTGATCCTTCCCGGGCTGTTAGTAACGAGCAGTTCTTC.

In its sample, this clone was seen a few times. The V call is TRBV30, the J call TRBJ1-4; no clear D. V lost 2 bases and J 7 bases, leaving 11 bases between the germline ends. CDR3 length: 13 residues. The germline CDR1 and CDR2 sequences are GTSNPN and SVGIG (reference sequence). The CDR3 region has the DNA TGTGCCTGGAGTCTCCGAACGGGTGAAAAACTGTTTTTT. Protein product: CAWSLRTGEKLFF.

The V and J genes are TRBV10-3 and TRBJ2-7; a weak D match, TRBD1 (5 bases). CDR1 is ENHRY, CDR2 SYGVKD, per germline. This CDR3 has 16 residues. Trimming stripped 2 bases from V and 3 bases from J, with 17 bases between. The CDR3: CAISEKGKGQSYEQYF. The CDR3 DNA follows: TGTGCCATCAGTGAGAAGGGGAAAGGCCAGAGCTACGAGCAGTACTTC.

The V and J genes are TRBV7-2 and TRBJ2-3; 10 nucleotides line up with TRBD1. CDR3 length equals 16 residues. Germline V gene sequence: CDR1 SGHTA, CDR2 FQGNSA. V was clipped by 1 base and J by 5 bases; unmatched bases: 6. CDR3 amino acids: CASSLGQGARKDTQYF. DNA for the CDR3: TGTGCCAGCAGCTTAGGACAGGGGGCGCGGAAAGATACGCAGTATTTT.

This clone was counted only a few times. The chain is built from TRBV5-1 and TRBJ2-2; D tentatively reads TRBD1 or TRBD2 (5 bases each). The CDR3 sequence is 14 residues long. The germline V gene encodes CDR1 SGHRS and CDR2 YFSETQ. Trimming left V 4 bases short and J 1 base short, with 8 bases between. This CDR3 reads CASSRDGNTGELFF. CDR3 DNA sequence: TGCGCCAGCAGCCGGGACGGGAACACCGGGGAGCTGTTTTTT. Full variable domain (remainder filled in from reference TRBV5-1 and TRBJ2-2): KAGVTQTPRYLIKTRGQQVTLSCSPISGHRSVSWYQQTPGQGLQFLFEYFSETQRNKGNFPGRFSGRQFSNSRSEMNVSTLELGDSALYLCASSRDGNTGELFFGEGSRLTVL.

This rearrangement joins TRBV2 to TRBJ2-1; D is possibly TRBD2 (5 bases). Germline CDR1 reads SNHLY; CDR2 reads FYNNEI. Trimming stripped 7 bases from V and 0 bases from J, with 16 bases between. The CDR3 totals 16 residues. CDR3: CASIAGSTYSYNEQFF. DNA for the CDR3: TGTGCCAGCATTGCGGGCAGCACTTACTCCTACAATGAGCAGTTCTTC.

The chain is built from TRBV28 and TRBJ2-7; D not resolved. Trimming removed 3 bases from V and 2 bases from J, with 8 bases in between. The CDR3 consists of 13 residues. Germline V lookup: CDR1 MDHEN, CDR2 SYDVKM. CDR3 amino acids: CASSFVGTYEQYF. CDR3 coding DNA: TGTGCCAGCAGTTTCGTGGGGACCTACGAGCAGTACTTC.

The chain joins TRBV5-1 to TRBJ2-4, with TRBD2 matching 9 bases. In germline, CDR1 is SGHRS, CDR2 YFSETQ. There are 16 residues in the CDR3. The trim removed 3 bases at V and 4 bases at J, leaving 8 bases unmatched. CDR3 coding DNA: TGCGCCAGCAGCTCCGCGGGGGGGCCTTCGAAAAACATTCAGTACTTC. Translating it yields CASSSAGGPSKNIQYF.

J is TRBJ1-5 and V is TRBV28; 7 bases match TRBD1. V trimming: 6 bases; J trimming: 0 bases; junction bases outside the gene matches: 5. The germline gives CDR1 MDHEN, CDR2 SYDVKM. The CDR3 sequence is 15 residues long. CDR3 protein: CASRLTGFSNQPQHF. DNA of the CDR3: TGTGCCAGCAGGTTGACAGGGTTTAGCAATCAGCCCCAGCATTTT.

V and J are TRBV5-6 and TRBJ2-7; 7 bases match TRBD1. There are 14 residues in the CDR3. Looked up from germline, CDR1 is SGHDT and CDR2 is YYEEEE. V lost 2 bases, J lost 2 bases, and 4 bases stayed unmatched. CDR3 sequence reads: CASSFWTGAYEQYF. As DNA, the CDR3 is TGTGCCAGCAGCTTCTGGACAGGAGCCTACGAGCAGTACTTC.

This clone was counted once. This chain connects TRBV7-2 to TRBJ1-6; 9 bases match TRBD1. The ends lost 5 bases at V and 9 bases at J; junction bases unmatched: 8. CDR1 is SGHTA, CDR2 FQGNSA, per germline. The CDR3 loop spans 15 amino acids. The CDR3 protein is CASSRTPTGGSPLHF. CDR3 nucleotides: TGTGCCAGCAGCCGCACCCCGACAGGGGGTTCACCCCTCCACTTT.

The chain recombines TRBV2 with TRBJ2-7, with 14 nucleotides matching TRBD2. The CDR3 length is 15 residues. CDR1 and CDR2 from the germline V gene are SNHLY and FYNNEI. J was trimmed by 4 bases and V by 6 bases; bases with no gene match: 5. The CDR3 region has the DNA TGTGCCAGCAGGGGGACTAGCGGGGGCATTTACGAGCAGTACTTC. This translates into CASRGTSGGIYEQYF.

This chain uses TRBV20-1 with TRBJ2-1, with 10 nucleotides matching TRBD1. V was clipped by 3 bases and J by 2 bases; unmatched bases: 10. The germline gives CDR1 DFQATT, CDR2 SNEGSKA (reference sequence). There are 17 residues in the CDR3. The CDR3 is CSASRQGALMTYNEQFF. CDR3 sequence (DNA): TGCAGTGCTAGTCGACAGGGGGCGTTGATGACCTACAATGAGCAGTTCTTC.

J is TRBJ2-7 and V is TRBV27, with TRBD1 matching 7 bases. The V segment lost 5 bases and the J segment 6 bases; nucleotides outside the gene matches: 4. The CDR3 is 12 residues long. Germline CDR1 reads MNHEY; CDR2 reads SMNVEV (reference sequence). DNA of the CDR3: TGTGCCAGCAGTCCGACAGGGCCCGAGCAGTACTTC. As protein: CASSPTGPEQYF.